Listed below are T cell receptor beta chains from one sample, sequenced in a study of blood T cell repertoires in COVID-19. TCRdb's copy holds only in-frame clones and misses some; the assay was immunoSEQ multiplex PCR. The table lists some 320,000 clones, under 95% of them singletons. The sample comprised PBMCs or T cells enriched from blood (not recorded which). Receptors originate from a man between 60 and 75 years old who had recovered from COVID-19. Both conserved end residues are part of each CDR3. D genes are given only for firm matches. The size entry is marked missing in some rows and otherwise reads once, few, many or a size class.

TRBV27,TRBJ1-6,TRBD1,-,17,TGTGCCAGCAGTGGGGGACAGGGCAGGCCCTATAATTCACCCCTCCACTTT,CASSGGQGRPYNSPLHF
TRBV12-2,TRBJ2-7,-,once,10,TGTGCAAGTCGAGACAGCCTGGTTTCCTTC,CASRDSLVSF
TRBV5-1,TRBJ2-5,-,few,14,TGCGCCAGCAGCCCATCAGGGCTCCAAGAGACCCAGTACTTC,CASSPSGLQETQYF
TRBV6-5,TRBJ1-1,-,-,14,TGTGCCAGCAGTTATGCAGGGCCTGACACTGAAGCTTTCTTT,CASSYAGPDTEAFF
TRBV7-2,TRBJ1-3,TRBD1,-,14,TGTGCCAGCAGCTTAGGGACAGGAGGAAACACCATATATTTT,CASSLGTGGNTIYF
TRBV25-1,TRBJ1-3,-,-,13,TGTGCCAGCAATAGGGGCTCTGGAAACACCATATATTTT,CASNRGSGNTIYF
TRBV4-1,TRBJ1-5,TRBD1,-,16,TGCGCCAGCAGCCACGGGACAGGTCGAACCAATCAGCCCCAGCATTTT,CASSHGTGRTNQPQHF
TRBV3-1/TRBV3-2,TRBJ1-3,-,-,17,TGTGCCAGCAGCCAAGCGGGGGGTCGTTTGAGCGGAAACACCATATATTTT,CASSQAGGRLSGNTIYF
TRBV29-1,TRBJ2-3,-,-,13,TGCAGCGTTTGGGTTGTTGGAGCAGATACGCAGTATTTT,CSVWVVGADTQYF
TRBV7-3,TRBJ1-1,-,-,13,TGTGCCAGCAGTAGCAGGCGGGACACTGAAGCTTTCTTT,CASSSRRDTEAFF
TRBV6-5,TRBJ2-5,-,-,14,TGTGCCAGCAGTCCCTCCTTCGAGCAAGAGACCCAGTACTTC,CASSPSFEQETQYF
TRBV2,TRBJ2-7,-,-,15,TGTGCCAGCAGTGGGCGGGGTTCCTCTACGGAGGAGCAGTACTTC,CASSGRGSSTEEQYF
TRBV7-8,TRBJ2-3,-,-,16,TGTGCCAGCAGCCCAGTAAGCGTCGGATTGGCAGATACGCAGTATTTT,CASSPVSVGLADTQYF
TRBV9,TRBJ1-6,-,-,16,TGTGCCAGCAGCGTAGATGGGAGGTCCTATAATTCACCCCTCCACTTT,CASSVDGRSYNSPLHF
TRBV5-4,TRBJ1-3,TRBD1,-,14,TGTGCCAGCAGCCAAGGGACAGACCGAAACACCATATATTTT,CASSQGTDRNTIYF
TRBV3-1/TRBV3-2,TRBJ1-6,TRBD1,-,19,TGTGCCAGCAGTCCAAGATTCAAAGGGACAGGGATCTATAATTCACCCCTCCACTTT,CASSPRFKGTGIYNSPLHF
TRBV4-1,TRBJ2-7,TRBD2,-,17,TGCGCCAGCAGCCCCCGCTTGGGAGGGTCTAGGTCCTACGAGCAGTACTTC,CASSPRLGGSRSYEQYF
TRBV7-2,TRBJ1-6,TRBD1,-,15,TGTGCCAGCAGCACAGGACAGGGCCTTGGTTCACCCCTCCACTTT,CASSTGQGLGSPLHF
TRBV7-9,TRBJ2-1,TRBD2,-,18,TGTGCCAGCAGCTTTCCCAGCGGGGGCCTGAGCTCCTACAATGAGCAGTTCTTC,CASSFPSGGLSSYNEQFF
TRBV5-4,TRBJ1-5,-,-,13,TGTGCCAGCAGCTTGACCCCGCGCGGGTCCCAGCATTTT,CASSLTPRGSQHF
TRBV27,TRBJ1-5,-,-,13,TGTGCCAGCAGTCCATGGCGGTCCCAGCCCCAGCATTTT,CASSPWRSQPQHF
TRBV19,TRBJ2-7,TRBD1,-,15,TGTGCCAGTAGTATAGATCCGGGACAGGGGGCGCAGCAGTACTTC,CASSIDPGQGAQQYF
TRBV5-1,TRBJ1-5,-,-,18,TGCGCCAGCAGCTTGCGACCCGCGGGGCTGAGTAGCAATCAGCCCCAGCATTTT,CASSLRPAGLSSNQPQHF
TRBV29-1,TRBJ1-2,TRBD1,-,12,TGCAGCGTTGAGACAGGGAACTATGGCTACACCTTC,CSVETGNYGYTF
TRBV27,TRBJ1-1,TRBD1,-,14,TGTGCCAGCAGGGGACAGGGGTGGTACACTGAAGCTTTCTTT,CASRGQGWYTEAFF
TRBV5-4,TRBJ2-5,TRBD2,-,15,TGTGCCAGCAGCTTGGGCGGGGGAGCAAAAGAGACCCAGTACTTC,CASSLGGGAKETQYF
TRBV28,TRBJ1-1,-,-,15,TGTGCCAGCAGTTTGGGGAGTCCTGTTAACACTGAAGCTTTCTTT,CASSLGSPVNTEAFF
TRBV24-1,TRBJ2-1,-,-,17,TGTGCCACCGGAGCAGCCAACAAAGGGGACTCCTACAATGAGCAGTTCTTC,CATGAANKGDSYNEQFF
TRBV4-1,TRBJ1-1,TRBD1,-,13,TGCGCCAGCAGCCACAGGGGGCTTACTGAAGCTTTCTTT,CASSHRGLTEAFF
TRBV5-1,TRBJ2-1,TRBD1,-,15,TGCGCCAGCAGTCCTGCCGGGACAGGGGTCAATGAGCAGTTCTTC,CASSPAGTGVNEQFF
TRBV9,TRBJ1-2,-,-,15,TGTGCCAGCAGCCCAGCAGGGTCCACTTTTGGCGGCTACACCTTC,CASSPAGSTFGGYTF
TRBV4-2,TRBJ2-3,TRBD1,once,18,TGTGCCAGCAGCCAAAAACCGGGACAGGGGCCGAGCACAGATACGCAGTATTTT,CASSQKPGQGPSTDTQYF
TRBV7-6,TRBJ1-1,-,-,14,TGTGCCAGCAGCTTATTCGGACAGAACACTGAAGCTTTCTTT,CASSLFGQNTEAFF
TRBV19,TRBJ1-1,-,-,15,TGTGCCAGTAGTTCCGGACAGTCGACTAACACTGAAGCTTTCTTT,CASSSGQSTNTEAFF
TRBV11-3,TRBJ1-6,-,-,14,TGTGCCAGCAGCCAAGACAGGCCCCCATCACCCCTCCACTTT,CASSQDRPPSPLHF
TRBV11-2,TRBJ2-3,TRBD1,-,18,TGTGCCAGCAGCTTACCGGGACAGGGGGCAGCAGAATCAGATACGCAGTATTTT,CASSLPGQGAAESDTQYF
TRBV30,TRBJ1-5,-,-,13,TGTGCCTGGAGTGTCAGTGGCAATCAGCCCCAGCATTTT,CAWSVSGNQPQHF
TRBV24-1,TRBJ2-1,TRBD2,-,17,TGTGCCACCAGTGAACCCGGACTAGCGGGAGGTCTCAATGAGCAGTTCTTC,CATSEPGLAGGLNEQFF
TRBV9,TRBJ1-4,-,-,14,TGTGCCAGCAGCGAACAGGGCGTCGCTGAAAAACTGTTTTTT,CASSEQGVAEKLFF
TRBV4-3,TRBJ1-2,TRBD1,many,14,TGCGCCAGCAGCCAAGTGACAGGGGGCAATGGCTACACCTTC,CASSQVTGGNGYTF
TRBV5-4,TRBJ1-2,-,-,15,TGTGCCAGCAGCTTTATTTCTCCCGGGGACTATGGCTACACCTTC,CASSFISPGDYGYTF
TRBV6-5,TRBJ1-4,-,-,12,TGTGCCAGCAGTAGAGCTAATGAAAAACTGTTTTTT,CASSRANEKLFF
TRBV24-1,TRBJ2-1,TRBD2,-,18,TGTGCCACCGGCCAGGTAGCGGGAGGGGCAAGCTCCTACAATGAGCAGTTCTTC,CATGQVAGGASSYNEQFF
TRBV6-6,TRBJ1-2,TRBD1,few,14,TGTGCCACCCTCGGGCGACAGGGGGCAGGGGGCTACACCTTC,CATLGRQGAGGYTF
TRBV15,TRBJ2-1,TRBD2,-,16,TGTGCCACCAGCAGCAAGAGACTAGCGACCTACAATGAGCAGTTCTTC,CATSSKRLATYNEQFF
TRBV19,TRBJ1-5,-,-,14,TGTGCCAGTAGTATTTTAGTGGGCAATCAGCCCCAGCATTTT,CASSILVGNQPQHF
TRBV12-3/TRBV12-4,TRBJ1-1,-,-,12,TGTGCCATCCTTATCGGGAACACTGAAGCTTTCTTT,CAILIGNTEAFF
TRBV6-2/TRBV6-3,TRBJ1-1,-,-,16,TGTGCCAGCAGTTACCCAACGGGACAACTAAACACTGAAGCTTTCTTT,CASSYPTGQLNTEAFF
TRBV19,TRBJ2-3,-,-,16,TGTGCCAGTAGTGCTAGGTCGACGGGAGGCACAGATACGCAGTATTTT,CASSARSTGGTDTQYF
TRBV9,TRBJ2-1,TRBD2,-,15,TGTGCCAGCAGCGACTCGAGCGGGAGTTTCTATGAGCAGTTCTTC,CASSDSSGSFYEQFF
TRBV5-1,TRBJ2-7,TRBD1,-,15,TGCGCCAGCAGCTTGGAAGGACAGGGGCCCGACGAGCAGTACTTC,CASSLEGQGPDEQYF
TRBV12-3/TRBV12-4,TRBJ1-5,TRBD1,once,13,TGTGCCAGCAGGCCACAGGGGAATCAGCCCCAGCATTTT,CASRPQGNQPQHF
TRBV7-2,TRBJ2-3,TRBD2,-,18,TGTGCCAGCAGCTTTGCGAGCCTGACTAGCGAGGCGACAGATACGCAGTATTTT,CASSFASLTSEATDTQYF
TRBV5-1,TRBJ1-6,TRBD1,-,14,TGCGCCAGGAGACAGGGCGGGTATAATTCACCCCTCCACTTT,CARRQGGYNSPLHF